The 31 T cell receptor beta chains below all came from one sample that was sequenced in a study of cytotoxic CD8 clonotypes in ibrutinib-treated CLL. Assay: immunoSEQ multiplex PCR; the TCRdb copy retains only in-frame clones and omits some. This sample has just over 200,000 clones, with 79% found just once. Sequenced material: PBMCs, taken after 12 months of ibrutinib treatment. The receptors were sampled from a human donor with chronic lymphocytic leukemia.

This clone was counted once. V gene TRBV29-1 combines with J gene TRBJ2-6, with 9 bases fitting TRBD1. Germline loops: CDR1 SQVTM, CDR2 ANQGSEA. After removal of 1 base from V and 0 bases from J, the junction contained 7 bases not matched to a gene. The CDR3 has 18 amino acids. As DNA, the CDR3 is TGCAGCGTTGAAGTGGGACAGGGCCCAAACTCTGGGGCCAACGTCCTGACTTTC. It codes for CSVEVGQGPNSGANVLTF.

This chain uses TRBV28 with TRBJ1-4, with a possible D match to TRBD1 (5 bases). V dropped 10 bases and J dropped 8 bases, with 14 bases sitting between them. CDR3 length: 12 amino acids. Germline V CDR1 and CDR2: MDHEN, SYDVKM. Here the CDR3 DNA reads TGTGCCACGGGGGGTTTTCGGGAAAAACTGTTTTTT. Amino acids: CATGGFREKLFF. Drawing the rest from reference TRBV28 and TRBJ1-4, the complete variable domain is DVKVTQSSRYLVKRTGEKVFLECVQDMDHENMFWYRQDPGLGLRLIYFSYDVKMKEKGDIPEGYSVSREKKERFSLILESASTNQTSMYLCATGGFREKLFFGSGTQLSVL.

V is TRBV5-1 and J is TRBJ2-7; TRBD1 matches at 8 bases. CDR1 is SGHRS, CDR2 YFSETQ, per germline. The CDR3 spans 15 residues. The junction had 8 bases not matched to a gene; V was cut back by 4 bases and J by 2 bases. Here the CDR3 DNA reads TGCGCCAGCAGCCCATGGACAGGGTTTGCCTACGAGCAGTACTTC. Its translation: CASSPWTGFAYEQYF. Combining the CDR3 with reference TRBV5-1 and TRBJ2-7 gives the whole variable domain KAGVTQTPRYLIKTRGQQVTLSCSPISGHRSVSWYQQTPGQGLQFLFEYFSETQRNKGNFPGRFSGRQFSNSRSEMNVSTLELGDSALYLCASSPWTGFAYEQYFGPGTRLTVT.

V usage is TRBV25-1 and J usage is TRBJ2-1; weak D call: TRBD2 (6 bases). Trimming pared 0 bases from V and 6 bases from J, leaving 12 bases between. Looked up from germline, CDR1 is MGHDK and CDR2 is SYGVNS. CDR3 length equals 15 residues. The CDR3 loop is CASSEYGGNLNEQFF. DNA for the CDR3: TGTGCCAGCAGTGAATATGGAGGGAATCTCAATGAGCAGTTCTTC.

The J gene is TRBJ2-1, the V gene TRBV2, with 7 bases identical to TRBD2. Germline values: CDR1 SNHLY, CDR2 FYNNEI. J gave up 0 bases and V 7 bases, and 9 bases lay outside the gene matches. The CDR3 has 16 residues. The CDR3 loop reads CASTEVGGSSYNEQFF. CDR3 bases: TGTGCCAGCACCGAGGTGGGCGGGAGCTCCTACAATGAGCAGTTCTTC. Full variable domain (outside the CDR3, taken from reference TRBV2 and TRBJ2-1): EPEVTQTPSHQVTQMGQEVILRCVPISNHLYFYWYRQILGQKVEFLVSFYNNEISEKSEIFDDQFSVERPDGSNFTLKIRSTKLEDSAMYFCASTEVGGSSYNEQFFGPGTRLTVL.

The chain couples TRBV18 to TRBJ2-5; possibly TRBD1 or TRBD2 for D (5 bases each). CDR1 and CDR2 from the germline V gene are KGHSH and LQKENI. V shed 0 bases and J shed 5 bases, with 13 bases lying between them. CDR3 length: 15 amino acids. This CDR3 is CASSPPGTPGETQYF. The CDR3 DNA sequence: TGTGCCAGCTCACCACCGGGGACCCCGGGGGAGACCCAGTACTTC.

The chain carries TRBV29-1 and TRBJ1-6, with no clear D. Trimming pared 0 bases from V and 10 bases from J, leaving 10 bases between. The CDR3 consists of 13 residues. Germline values: CDR1 SQVTM, CDR2 ANQGSEA. CDR3: CSVEDYSGSPLHF. DNA of the CDR3: TGCAGCGTTGAAGATTATAGTGGGTCACCCCTCCACTTT.

The V gene is TRBV4-1, the J gene TRBJ1-2; 11 bases fit TRBD1. Germline-derived CDR1 and CDR2 are MGHRA and YSYEKL. V gave up 3 bases and J gave up 1 base; unmatched junction bases: 10. CDR3 length: 18 residues. The CDR3 nucleotides read TGCGCCAGCAGCCAGCCTGGGACAGGGGGTCGGATTAACTATGGCTACACCTTC. This encodes CASSQPGTGGRINYGYTF.

V usage is TRBV10-1 and J usage is TRBJ2-7, with 7 bases aligning to TRBD2. Germline lookup yields CDR1 WNHNN and CDR2 SYGVQD (reference sequence). After removal of 8 bases from V and 7 bases from J, the junction contained 11 bases not matched to a gene. The CDR3 covers 13 residues. The CDR3 protein is CASGPAGYREQYF. CDR3 DNA sequence: TGCGCCAGCGGGCCAGCGGGATACAGGGAGCAGTACTTC.

The chain combines TRBV14 with TRBJ2-5; D is possibly TRBD1 (6 bases). This CDR3 comprises 13 residues. Germline CDR1 and CDR2: SGHDN and FVKESK. Trimming removed 6 bases from V and 7 bases from J, with 15 bases in between. The CDR3 spells CASRHGPRGTQYF. CDR3 bases: TGTGCCAGCAGGCACGGTCCCAGGGGGACCCAGTACTTC. The entire variable domain, with the rest obtained from reference TRBV14 and TRBJ2-5, is as follows: EAGVTQFPSHSVIEKGQTVTLRCDPISGHDNLYWYRRVMGKEIKFLLHFVKESKQDESGMPNNRFLAERTGGTYSTLKVQPAELEDSGVYFCASRHGPRGTQYFGPGTRLLVL.

This sequence joins TRBV5-1 and TRBJ1-5; no clear D. This CDR3 has 13 amino acids. Between the trimmed V and J ends, which lost 0 bases and 3 bases, there was a span of 4 bases. Germline V CDR1 and CDR2: SGHRS, YFSETQ. This CDR3 is CASSLGDNQPQHF. In nucleotides, the CDR3 is TGCGCCAGCAGCTTGGGAGACAATCAGCCCCAGCATTTT.

The chain uses TRBV19 and TRBJ2-5; D gene unclear. The CDR3 is 11 amino acids. V was clipped by 5 bases and J by 5 bases, with 6 bases between them. Per the germline V gene, CDR1 is LNHDA and CDR2 is SQIVND (reference sequence). The CDR3 is CASSARETQYF. CDR3 nucleotides: TGTGCCAGTAGTGCCCGGGAGACCCAGTACTTC.

The chain combines TRBV27 with TRBJ2-1; the match to TRBD2 covers 9 bases. The CDR3 loop spans 15 amino acids. CDR1 MNHEY and CDR2 SMNVEV come from the germline V gene (reference sequence). V lost 3 bases to trimming and J lost 4 bases; unmatched junction nucleotides: 4. In DNA, the CDR3 is TGTGCCAGCAGTTTGGGGACTAGCAAGTACAATGAGCAGTTCTTC. Translated, it gives CASSLGTSKYNEQFF.

The chain has TRBV5-1 and TRBJ2-7; 9 bases line up with TRBD1. The CDR3 has 18 residues. Per the germline V gene, CDR1 is SGHRS and CDR2 is YFSETQ. With 2 bases clipped from V and 2 bases from J, the junction kept 14 bases outside the gene matches. CDR3 sequence (DNA): TGCGCCAGCAGCTTCGAGATTTGGGGGACAGGGTCCACCTACGAGCAGTACTTC. It encodes CASSFEIWGTGSTYEQYF.

Only a few counts were recorded for this clone. The chain joins TRBV25-1 to TRBJ2-2; 9 nucleotides line up with TRBD2. The germline gives CDR1 MGHDK, CDR2 SYGVNS. There are 18 residues in the CDR3. Germline trimming cut 7 bases from V and 3 bases from J; bases unmatched to any gene: 15. CDR3: CASTAYSGRVWDTGELFF. DNA of the CDR3: TGTGCCAGCACCGCTTATAGCGGGAGAGTATGGGACACCGGGGAGCTGTTTTTT.

Here the CDR3 reads CASSAGTGYNEQFF. The CDR3 DNA reads TGTGCCAGTAGTGCCGGGACAGGCTACAATGAGCAGTTCTTC. The rearrangement uses TRBV19 and TRBJ2-1; 8 bases map to TRBD1. The J segment lost 3 bases and the V segment lost 5 bases, leaving 3 bases of the junction unmatched. Germline V CDR1 and CDR2: LNHDA, SQIVND (reference sequence). CDR3 length: 14 amino acids.

This chain joins TRBV5-1 and TRBJ2-2; tentative D call: TRBD1 (5 bases). V lost 4 bases to trimming and J lost 4 bases, with 14 bases between them. CDR3 length: 15 amino acids. In germline, CDR1 is SGHRS, CDR2 YFSETQ. CDR3 nucleotide sequence: TGCGCCAGCAGCCGGGCAGGGTCGGGCACCGGGGAGCTGTTTTTT. Translated, it gives CASSRAGSGTGELFF.

The V gene is TRBV13, the J gene TRBJ1-2; D is undetermined. The CDR3 totals 15 residues. Germline loops: CDR1 PRHDT, CDR2 FYEKMQ (reference sequence). With 1 base removed from V and 5 bases from J, the gap between germline ends came to 14 bases. CDR3 sequence (DNA): TGTGCCAGCAGCTTAGCCGTCTCTTCGGGGTATGGCTACACCTTC. Protein product: CASSLAVSSGYGYTF.

V usage is TRBV10-1 and J usage is TRBJ1-2; D ambiguous. Germline CDR1 WNHNN, CDR2 SYGVQD (reference sequence). The CDR3 has 13 residues. The V end lost 0 bases, the J end lost 9 bases, and 11 bases lay between the germline ends. The CDR3 loop reads CASSESGSRSYTF. CDR3 coding DNA: TGCGCCAGCAGTGAGTCGGGAAGCCGTAGCTACACCTTC.

The rearrangement uses TRBV2 and TRBJ2-3; D is possibly TRBD1 (5 bases). The CDR3 runs to 14 residues. The V gene lost 5 bases and the J gene lost 0 bases, with 9 bases spanning the gap. Germline V CDR1 and CDR2: SNHLY, FYNNEI. The CDR3 DNA reads TGTGCCAGCAGTACTCAGGGAAGCACAGATACGCAGTATTTT. Translated: CASSTQGSTDTQYF.

The rearrangement uses TRBV9 and TRBJ1-1; no clear D gene. The CDR3 spans 14 residues. CDR1 is SGDLS, CDR2 YYNGEE, per germline. V was clipped by 7 bases and J by 1 base, with 14 bases between them. The CDR3 reads CASSRAGANTEAFF. The CDR3 DNA reads TGTGCCAGCTCCCGGGCAGGAGCGAACACTGAAGCTTTCTTT.

The chain employs TRBV6-1 and TRBJ2-1; 9 bases align to TRBD1. Looked up from germline, CDR1 is MNHNS and CDR2 is SASEGT. After removal of 8 bases from V and 2 bases from J, the junction contained 4 bases not matched to a gene. This CDR3 contains 14 residues. The CDR3: CASLWDRAYNEQFF. CDR3 nucleotide sequence: TGTGCCAGCCTGTGGGACAGGGCCTACAATGAGCAGTTCTTC.

The chain employs TRBV11-2 and TRBJ2-1; 9 nucleotides align to TRBD1. Germline assignment: CDR1 SGHAT and CDR2 FQNNGV. The J segment lost 7 bases and the V segment lost 6 bases, leaving 10 bases of the junction unmatched. This CDR3 is built from 15 residues. CDR3 DNA sequence: TGTGCCAGCAGGTTACCGGGACAGGGTTGGAATGAGCAGTTCTTC. Translated: CASRLPGQGWNEQFF.

The count of this clone is one. The chain carries TRBV27 and TRBJ1-5; D is unresolved. This CDR3 is built from 14 residues. With 5 bases removed from V and 0 bases from J, the gap between germline ends came to 8 bases. Germline-derived CDR1 and CDR2 are MNHEY and SMNVEV (reference sequence). The CDR3: CASSEQNSNQPQHF. The CDR3 DNA sequence: TGTGCCAGCAGTGAACAGAATAGCAATCAGCCCCAGCATTTT.

The chain is built from TRBV2 and TRBJ2-1; 11 bases line up with TRBD2. The CDR3 loop spans 13 amino acids. In germline, CDR1 is SNHLY, CDR2 FYNNEI. With V trimmed by 10 bases and J by 6 bases, 5 bases remained unmatched. CDR3 region: CAKLGTSGNEQFF. DNA of the CDR3: TGTGCCAAGCTAGGGACTAGCGGCAATGAGCAGTTCTTC.

The chain employs TRBV7-2 and TRBJ2-7; D is unclear. Trimming removed 1 base from V and 1 base from J, with 5 bases in between. Germline V gene sequence: CDR1 SGHTA, CDR2 FQGNSA. The CDR3 contains 13 residues. The CDR3 spells CASSLVESYEQYF. The CDR3 bases are TGTGCCAGCAGCTTAGTTGAATCCTACGAGCAGTACTTC.

The chain couples TRBV7-8 to TRBJ2-7; D call uncertain. Per the germline V gene, CDR1 is SGHVS and CDR2 is FQNEAQ. V lost 5 bases and J lost 4, with 9 bases in between. CDR3 size: 12 residues. CDR3 in amino acids: CASSAQFYEQYF. The CDR3 DNA sequence: TGTGCCAGCAGCGCACAGTTTTACGAGCAGTACTTC.

This rearrangement joins TRBV11-2 to TRBJ2-7, with unresolved D. Germline CDR1 SGHAT, CDR2 FQNNGV. V lost 7 bases and J 0 bases, leaving 10 bases between the germline ends. This CDR3 contains 13 residues. The CDR3 region is CASTTVGSYEQYF. The DNA of the CDR3 is TGTGCCAGCACAACTGTAGGCTCCTACGAGCAGTACTTC.

This rearrangement joins TRBV5-1 to TRBJ2-1; 14 bases are a match to TRBD2. Trimming at V came to 1 base and at J to 8 bases, leaving 8 bases not matched to a gene. Per the germline V gene, CDR1 is SGHRS and CDR2 is YFSETQ. This CDR3 has 17 residues. CDR3 amino acids: CASSLPRLAGGLDEQFF. The CDR3 coding sequence is TGCGCCAGCAGCTTGCCCCGACTAGCGGGGGGGCTCGATGAGCAGTTCTTC. The complete variable domain, with remaining parts taken from reference TRBV5-1 and TRBJ2-1, reads KAGVTQTPRYLIKTRGQQVTLSCSPISGHRSVSWYQQTPGQGLQFLFEYFSETQRNKGNFPGRFSGRQFSNSRSEMNVSTLELGDSALYLCASSLPRLAGGLDEQFFGPGTRLTVL.

The rearrangement links TRBV7-9 to TRBJ2-7; weak D call: TRBD1 (6 bases). In germline, CDR1 is SEHNR, CDR2 FQNEAQ (reference sequence). V lost 1 base and J lost 2, with 12 bases in between. This CDR3 comprises 15 residues. The CDR3 DNA is TGTGCCAGCAGCTTAGGCCAGGGGATTACCTACGAGCAGTACTTC. It yields the protein CASSLGQGITYEQYF.

CDR3 in DNA: TGTGCCAGCAGTCGGACTTTCTCCTACGAGCAGTACTTC. This sequence encodes CASSRTFSYEQYF. This chain connects TRBV2 to TRBJ2-7; the D gene is possibly TRBD2 (5 bases). The CDR3 covers 13 residues. The germline CDR1 and CDR2 sequences are SNHLY and FYNNEI. Between the trimmed V and J ends, which lost 5 bases and 0 bases, there was a span of 8 bases.